These 32 T cell receptor beta chains originate from one sample sequenced in a study of T cell responses to AZD1222 COVID-19 vaccine. The method was immunoSEQ multiplex PCR; TCRdb's version includes in-frame clones alone and lacks a portion of them. Among about 130,000 clones listed, 80% to 95% were seen once. Specimen: peripheral blood, collected on day 0 of AZD1222 vaccination. The receptors originated from an adult in good health.

The rearrangement links TRBV24-1 to TRBJ1-2, with 7 nucleotides matching TRBD1. The CDR3 extends over 13 amino acids. V lost 3 bases, J lost 10 bases, and 7 bases stayed unmatched. The germline V gene encodes CDR1 KGHDR and CDR2 SFDVKD. The CDR3 DNA reads TGTGCCACCAGTGATACATACAGGGGTGACTACACCTTC. As protein: CATSDTYRGDYTF.

The rearrangement uses TRBV28 and TRBJ1-1; D is undetermined. The germline V gene encodes CDR1 MDHEN and CDR2 SYDVKM. Trimming left V 6 bases short and J 2 bases short, with 7 bases between. This CDR3 comprises 12 residues. The CDR3 reads CASRPPNTEAFF. The DNA for the CDR3 is TGTGCCAGCAGGCCCCCAAACACTGAAGCTTTCTTT.

This clone was observed once. The CDR3 here is CASSEVGAGSSYEQYF. CDR3 in DNA: TGTGCCAGCAGTGAAGTGGGAGCGGGCAGCTCCTACGAGCAGTACTTC. V gene TRBV2 combines with J gene TRBJ2-7; perhaps TRBD2 as D (6 bases). Per the germline V gene, CDR1 is SNHLY and CDR2 is FYNNEI. The V and J ends lost 1 base and 0 bases respectively, with 13 bases between them. The CDR3 is 16 residues long.

This clone occurred once. This chain links TRBV19 with TRBJ1-1, with D possibly TRBD1 on 5 matching bases. In germline, CDR1 is LNHDA, CDR2 SQIVND (reference sequence). V shed 1 base and J shed 14 bases, with 14 bases lying between them. The CDR3 runs 12 residues. The CDR3 region is CASSIGSQQAFF. For the CDR3, the DNA is TGTGCCAGTAGTATAGGTTCCCAACAGGCGTTCTTT. The full variable domain, rest sourced from reference TRBV19 and TRBJ1-1, is DGGITQSPKYLFRKEGQNVTLSCEQNLNHDAMYWYRQDPGQGLRLIYYSQIVNDFQKGDIAEGYSVSREKKESFPLTVTSAQKNPTAFYLCASSIGSQQAFFGQGTRLTVV.

The V call is TRBV28, the J call TRBJ2-7; TRBD2 aligns across 10 bases. In germline, CDR1 is MDHEN, CDR2 SYDVKM. The CDR3 extends over 19 amino acids. V dropped 6 bases and J dropped 0; count of bases not matched to a gene: 17. This CDR3 reads CASRTGLAEIRRSSYEQYF. CDR3 DNA sequence: TGTGCCAGCAGAACCGGACTAGCGGAGATACGGAGGAGCTCCTACGAGCAGTACTTC.

The chain is built from TRBV7-8 and TRBJ2-7; D tentatively fits TRBD1 or TRBD2 (6 bases each). V was cut by 1 base and J by 2 bases, with 12 bases left in between. This CDR3 is built from 15 residues. Germline lookup yields CDR1 SGHVS and CDR2 FQNEAQ. The CDR3 sequence: CASSLEGGRPYEQYF. The CDR3 DNA follows: TGTGCCAGCAGCTTAGAAGGGGGGAGGCCCTACGAGCAGTACTTC.

CDR3 region: CASRISGSKADTQYF. The CDR3, as DNA: TGTGCCAGTCGTATTAGCGGGAGTAAGGCAGATACGCAGTATTTT. The J gene is TRBJ2-3, the V gene TRBV2; 9 bases agree with TRBD2. There are 15 residues in the CDR3. The germline V gene has CDR1 SNHLY and CDR2 FYNNEI. V shed 9 bases and J 4 bases; nucleotides not matched to a gene: 11.

V usage is TRBV5-1 and J usage is TRBJ1-2; D ambiguous. Germline V CDR1 and CDR2: SGHRS, YFSETQ. Trimming cost V 0 bases and J 0 bases, with 9 bases left between them. This CDR3 is built from 15 residues. The CDR3 loop is CASSLGYEANYGYTF. As DNA, the CDR3 is TGCGCCAGCAGCTTGGGATACGAAGCTAACTATGGCTACACCTTC.

The chain carries TRBV12-5 and TRBJ2-5, with 8 bases matching TRBD2. The germline V gene encodes CDR1 LGHNT and CDR2 FRNRAP. J was trimmed by 5 bases and V by 3 bases; bases with no gene match: 2. The CDR3 runs 13 residues. DNA for the CDR3: TGTGCTAGTGGTTTAGCGGGAGTCGAGACCCAGTACTTC. Its translation: CASGLAGVETQYF.

This clone has only one observation. The chain combines TRBV13 with TRBJ2-7; D is possibly TRBD1 (5 bases). Germline CDR1 PRHDT, CDR2 FYEKMQ (reference sequence). The CDR3 spans 12 residues. V was clipped by 1 base and J by 5 bases, with 6 bases between them. The CDR3 bases are TGTGCCAGCAGCTTAGAGGGGAACGAGCAGTACTTC. The encoded protein is CASSLEGNEQYF.

The chain couples TRBV28 to TRBJ1-2; D unclear. The CDR3 length is 14 residues. The germline V gene encodes CDR1 MDHEN and CDR2 SYDVKM. Trimming stripped 1 base from V and 8 bases from J, with 14 bases between. This CDR3 reads CASSLYAASYGYTF. CDR3 coding DNA: TGTGCCAGCAGTTTATATGCGGCTTCCTACGGCTACACCTTC.

The chain has TRBV19 and TRBJ1-2; D is undetermined. Trimming cost V 10 bases and J 4 bases, with 16 bases left between them. Germline lookup yields CDR1 LNHDA and CDR2 SQIVND (reference sequence). CDR3 length: 13 amino acids. The CDR3 here is CAILPGPGYGYTF. CDR3 bases: TGTGCCATTCTACCGGGTCCCGGCTATGGCTACACCTTC.

The chain combines TRBV6-5 with TRBJ2-7; 13 bases line up with TRBD2. Per germline, CDR1 MNHEY and CDR2 SVGAGI. The length of the CDR3 is 14 residues. The junction had 3 bases not matched to a gene; V was cut back by 6 bases and J by 4 bases. The CDR3 coding sequence is TGTGCCAGCAGGGGACTAGCGGGAAATTACGAGCAGTACTTC. Its translation is CASRGLAGNYEQYF.

V gene TRBV7-8 combines with J gene TRBJ1-1; D is possibly TRBD1 (5 bases). The CDR3 is 16 residues long. Looked up from germline, CDR1 is SGHVS and CDR2 is FQNEAQ. V was clipped by 1 base and J by 4 bases, with 16 bases between them. The CDR3 loop reads CASSLGGTRTGTEAFF. The CDR3 DNA sequence: TGTGCCAGCAGCTTAGGTGGGACTAGAACGGGCACTGAAGCTTTCTTT. The full variable domain, its missing parts supplied by reference TRBV7-8 and TRBJ1-1, is GAGVSQSPRYKVAKRGQDVALRCDPISGHVSLFWYQQALGQGPEFLTYFQNEAQLDKSGLPSDRFFAERPEGSVSTLKIQRTQQEDSAVYLCASSLGGTRTGTEAFFGQGTRLTVV.

The J gene is TRBJ1-1, the V gene TRBV5-8; no definite D call. Per the germline V gene, CDR1 is SGHTS and CDR2 is YDEGEE. CDR3 length: 15 amino acids. Trimming removed 4 bases at V and 1 base at J, with 14 bases between. CDR3 DNA: TGTGCCAGCAGCACCTACCGGGAGGAGAACACTGAAGCTTTCTTT. It encodes CASSTYREENTEAFF.

In this sample, this clone turned up once. V usage is TRBV6-5 and J usage is TRBJ1-2, with TRBD1 matching over 8 bases. CDR3 size: 15 residues. The germline V gene has CDR1 MNHEY and CDR2 SVGAGI. Trimming took 2 bases from V and 2 from J; bases not matched to a gene: 4. The DNA for the CDR3 is TGTGCCAGCAGTTACACCAGGGGGCGAAACTATGGCTACACCTTC. It translates to CASSYTRGRNYGYTF.

V usage is TRBV28 and J usage is TRBJ1-5; TRBD1 is a possible D gene (5 bases). The CDR3 contains 14 residues. With 7 bases removed from V and 5 bases from J, the gap between germline ends came to 15 bases. CDR1 and CDR2 (germline): MDHEN, SYDVKM. The CDR3 is CASTVSRGDQPQHF. DNA for the CDR3: TGTGCCAGCACTGTTTCTCGGGGGGATCAGCCCCAGCATTTT.

The V gene is TRBV7-9, the J gene TRBJ1-2; 7 bases line up with TRBD1. This CDR3 has 13 amino acids. CDR1 and CDR2 (germline): SEHNR, FQNEAQ (reference sequence). V shed 4 bases, J shed 4 bases, and the junction held 3 bases outside the gene matches. The CDR3 reads CASSSGTAYGYTF. DNA of the CDR3: TGTGCCAGCAGCTCCGGGACAGCCTATGGCTACACCTTC.

The chain is built from TRBV23-1 and TRBJ2-3, with a weak D call TRBD2 (7 bases). TRBV23-1 carries the ORF label, with uncertain function. V gave up 1 base and J gave up 6 bases, with 20 bases separating them. This CDR3 is built from 17 residues. The CDR3 sequence: CASSQFLRGAARDTQYF. CDR3 DNA: TGCGCCAGCAGTCAATTTCTTCGGGGGGCAGCCAGGGATACGCAGTATTTT.

The chain couples TRBV7-2 to TRBJ1-2; D unclear. CDR3 length: 16 amino acids. Per germline, CDR1 SGHTA and CDR2 FQGNSA. The germline V and J ends were trimmed by 2 bases and 0 bases, with 13 bases remaining between them. CDR3 sequence: CASSLRTGSSNYGYTF. The DNA of the CDR3 is TGTGCCAGCAGCTTAAGGACGGGGAGTTCTAACTATGGCTACACCTTC.

This clone came up once. The gene calls are TRBV7-9 and TRBJ2-1, with TRBD1 matching 7 bases. V dropped 5 bases and J dropped 13; count of bases not matched to a gene: 5. CDR1 and CDR2 (germline): SEHNR, FQNEAQ (reference sequence). The CDR3 contains 11 residues. CDR3 amino acids: CASSDTGEQFF. The CDR3 DNA sequence: TGTGCCAGCAGCGATACAGGGGAACAGTTCTTC.

CDR3 sequence: CASSLRRFNYGYTF. CDR3 sequence (DNA): TGTGCCAGCAGCTTGAGGAGGTTTAACTATGGCTACACCTTC. J is TRBJ1-2 and V is TRBV5-8; D is uncertain. V was trimmed by 1 base and J by 1 base, leaving 8 bases between them. Germline assignment: CDR1 SGHTS and CDR2 YDEGEE. The CDR3 extends over 14 amino acids.

The V gene is TRBV18, the J gene TRBJ1-3, with TRBD1 matching over 12 bases. The V segment lost 5 bases and the J segment 2 bases; nucleotides outside the gene matches: 4. Germline V gene lookup returns CDR1 KGHSH and CDR2 LQKENI. The CDR3 extends over 16 amino acids. The CDR3 here is CASSTGQGAAGNTIYF. CDR3 bases: TGTGCCAGCTCAACGGGACAGGGGGCGGCTGGAAACACCATATATTTT.

The rearrangement uses TRBV4-3 and TRBJ1-2; 8 bases match TRBD1. From germline, CDR1 is LGHNA and CDR2 YSLEER. Losses at the gene ends were 4 bases for V and 6 bases for J; bases not matched to a gene: 22. The CDR3 has 19 residues. DNA for the CDR3: TGCGCCAGCAGCCGAAGGACAGGGACATTATACCACAACTTAAATGGCTACACCTTC. Amino acid sequence: CASSRRTGTLYHNLNGYTF.

V gene TRBV5-1 combines with J gene TRBJ1-4, with 9 bases lining up with TRBD1. Germline CDR1 SGHRS, CDR2 YFSETQ. The CDR3 contains 13 residues. J gave up 8 bases and V 4 bases, and 3 bases lay outside the gene matches. CDR3 coding DNA: TGCGCCAGCAGCGCGACAGGGGGAGAAAAACTGTTTTTT. Translated: CASSATGGEKLFF.

V gene TRBV10-2 combines with J gene TRBJ1-1; tentatively, D is TRBD1 (5 bases). The CDR3 sequence is 16 residues long. V dropped 5 bases and J dropped 4 bases, with 20 bases sitting between them. Germline CDR1 and CDR2: WSHSY and SAAADI. The CDR3 protein is CASSRPGISSGTEAFF. CDR3 in DNA: TGCGCCAGCAGTCGCCCAGGGATCTCAAGTGGCACTGAAGCTTTCTTT.

The chain combines TRBV4-2 with TRBJ2-3; TRBD1 aligns across 10 bases. V dropped 1 base and J dropped 6; count of bases not matched to a gene: 7. CDR1 is LGHNA, CDR2 YNFKEQ, per germline. This CDR3 has 16 amino acids. The CDR3 spells CASSQARQGAADTQYF. The CDR3 nucleotides are TGTGCCAGCAGCCAAGCAAGACAGGGGGCGGCTGATACGCAGTATTTT.

The CDR3 protein is CAWSFHRHGYTF. The DNA of the CDR3 is TGTGCCTGGAGTTTTCATAGGCATGGCTACACCTTC. The rearrangement joins TRBV30 to TRBJ1-2; D is ambiguous. The V and J ends lost 2 bases and 6 bases respectively, with 10 bases between them. This CDR3 has 12 residues. CDR1 and CDR2 from the germline V gene are GTSNPN and SVGIG (reference sequence). Drawing the rest from reference TRBV30 and TRBJ1-2, the complete variable domain is SQTIHQWPATLVQPVGSPLSLECTVEGTSNPNLYWYRQAAGRGLQLLFYSVGIGQISSEVPQNLSASRPQDRQFILSSKKLLLSDSGFYLCAWSFHRHGYTFGSGTRLTVV.

This chain connects TRBV30 to TRBJ1-3, with a possible D match to TRBD1 (5 bases). The CDR3 extends over 14 amino acids. Germline values: CDR1 GTSNPN, CDR2 SVGIG (reference sequence). The V and J ends lost 7 bases and 4 bases respectively, with 17 bases between them. CDR3 sequence: CASERGEPGNTIYF. The CDR3 nucleotides are TGTGCCTCTGAGAGGGGTGAGCCCGGAAACACCATATATTTT. The entire variable domain, with the rest obtained from reference TRBV30 and TRBJ1-3, is as follows: SQTIHQWPATLVQPVGSPLSLECTVEGTSNPNLYWYRQAAGRGLQLLFYSVGIGQISSEVPQNLSASRPQDRQFILSSKKLLLSDSGFYLCASERGEPGNTIYFGEGSWLTVV.

CDR3 sequence (DNA): TGTGCCAGTAGTATTACCGGGTTCGGGGCCAACGTCCTGACTTTC. This gives the protein CASSITGFGANVLTF. V and J are TRBV19 and TRBJ2-6; no definite D call. CDR3 length: 15 amino acids. The V and J ends lost 3 bases and 4 bases respectively, with 10 bases between them. CDR1 is LNHDA and CDR2 is SQIVND in the germline V gene (reference sequence).

The V gene is TRBV19, the J gene TRBJ1-5; no clear D. Germline V gene lookup returns CDR1 LNHDA and CDR2 SQIVND (reference sequence). This CDR3 contains 13 residues. With 5 bases removed from V and 5 bases from J, the gap between germline ends came to 10 bases. The CDR3 DNA reads TGTGCCAGTAGTGAACAGTTCTATCAGCCCCAGCATTTT. Protein sequence: CASSEQFYQPQHF.

J is TRBJ1-6 and V is TRBV28; 8 bases align to TRBD1. Per the germline V gene, CDR1 is MDHEN and CDR2 is SYDVKM. V dropped 6 bases and J dropped 8; count of bases not matched to a gene: 6. The CDR3 contains 14 residues. The chain's CDR3 is CASRGTGDHSPLHF. The CDR3 coding sequence is TGTGCCAGCAGGGGGACAGGCGACCATTCACCCCTCCACTTT. The full variable domain, its missing parts supplied by reference TRBV28 and TRBJ1-6, is DVKVTQSSRYLVKRTGEKVFLECVQDMDHENMFWYRQDPGLGLRLIYFSYDVKMKEKGDIPEGYSVSREKKERFSLILESASTNQTSMYLCASRGTGDHSPLHFGNGTRLTVT.